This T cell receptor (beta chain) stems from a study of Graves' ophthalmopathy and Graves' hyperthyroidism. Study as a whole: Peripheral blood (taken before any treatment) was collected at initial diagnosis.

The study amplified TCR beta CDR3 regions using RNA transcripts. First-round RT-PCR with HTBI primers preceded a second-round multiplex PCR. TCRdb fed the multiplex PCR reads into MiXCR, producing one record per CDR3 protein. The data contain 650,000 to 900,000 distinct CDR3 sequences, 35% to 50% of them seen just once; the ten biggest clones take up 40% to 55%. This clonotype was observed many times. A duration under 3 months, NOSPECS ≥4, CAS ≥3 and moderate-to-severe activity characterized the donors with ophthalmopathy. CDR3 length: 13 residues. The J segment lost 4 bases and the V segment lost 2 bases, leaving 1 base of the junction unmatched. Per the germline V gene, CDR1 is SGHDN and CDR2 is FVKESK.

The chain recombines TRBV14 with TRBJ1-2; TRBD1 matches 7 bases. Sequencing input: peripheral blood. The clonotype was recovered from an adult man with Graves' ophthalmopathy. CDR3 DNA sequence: TGTGCCAGCAGCCAAAGGGGGCCCTATGGCTACACCTTC. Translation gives CASSQRGPYGYTF.